The 23 T cell receptor beta chains reported below all come from one sample, sequenced in a study of blood T cells in healthy people across ages. For the second PCR, which ran for about 6 to 11 cycles, a sample-barcoded 5' primer and a J-beta primer mix were used. One entry per CDR3 protein, called by TCRdb with MiXCR from the 5' RACE reads. The sample holds about 2 million distinct CDR3 sequences, about 50% seen once. The specimen was blood. The receptors were sampled from a woman aged 40-49 years in good health.

This chain uses TRBV5-1 with TRBJ1-2; D is unclear. CDR1 is SGHRS and CDR2 is YFSETQ in the germline V gene. CDR3 size: 14 residues. Deletions cut 2 bases from V and 3 bases from J, with 11 bases between. The CDR3: CASSFETGDYGYTF. CDR3 DNA: TGCGCCAGCAGCTTTGAAACGGGTGACTATGGCTACACCTTC. The full variable domain, its missing parts supplied by reference TRBV5-1 and TRBJ1-2, is KAGVTQTPRYLIKTRGQQVTLSCSPISGHRSVSWYQQTPGQGLQFLFEYFSETQRNKGNFPGRFSGRQFSNSRSEMNVSTLELGDSALYLCASSFETGDYGYTFGSGTRLTVV.

The chain has TRBV6-1 and TRBJ2-3; maybe TRBD1 (6 bases). Between the trimmed V and J ends, which lost 8 bases and 5 bases, there was a span of 35 bases. Germline-derived CDR1 and CDR2 are MNHNS and SASEGT. The CDR3 totals 20 residues. The CDR3 region is CASRVGHPTQGTLWGDTQYF. CDR3 nucleotide sequence: TGTGCCAGCCGAGTTGGGCACCCGACTCAGGGGACCCTTTGGGGAGATACGCAGTATTTT.

This clonotype was detected once. The chain is built from TRBV7-2 and TRBJ1-5; D might be TRBD1 (5 bases). This CDR3 comprises 15 residues. Trimming cost V 2 bases and J 3 bases, with 11 bases left between them. The germline V gene has CDR1 SGHTA and CDR2 FQGNSA. CDR3 region: CASSLIGAINQPQHF. CDR3 coding DNA: TGTGCCAGCAGCTTAATCGGGGCAATCAATCAGCCCCAGCATTTT.

This clonotype showed up just a few times. The CDR3 protein is CASSLGLRTSGEETQYF. CDR3 nucleotides: TGTGCCAGCAGCCTAGGCCTCAGGACTAGCGGGGAGGAGACCCAGTACTTC. J is TRBJ2-5 and V is TRBV11-2; 12 positions match TRBD2. V dropped 5 bases and J dropped 5; count of bases not matched to a gene: 12. This CDR3 spans 17 amino acids. The germline gives CDR1 SGHAT, CDR2 FQNNGV.

The chain uses TRBV20-1 and TRBJ1-1, with D unresolved. The V gene's germline CDR1 is DFQATT and CDR2 SNEGSKA (reference sequence). CDR3 length: 12 residues. V shed 6 bases and J shed 4 bases, with 12 bases lying between them. CDR3 protein: CSAQRIRTEAFF. DNA of the CDR3: TGCAGTGCCCAGCGGATCCGCACTGAAGCTTTCTTT.

This clonotype was seen more than once but under ten times. The rearrangement joins TRBV29-1 to TRBJ2-1, with D perhaps matching TRBD2 (7 bases). The CDR3 covers 15 residues. Per the germline V gene, CDR1 is SQVTM and CDR2 is ANQGSEA. V lost 1 base to trimming and J lost 7 bases, with 17 bases between them. As DNA, the CDR3 is TGCAGCGTTGAAGGAGGAAGGGGGGGTGGGAATGAGCAGTTCTTC. It specifies CSVEGGRGGGNEQFF.

The chain carries TRBV2 and TRBJ1-1; tentatively, D is TRBD1 (5 bases). CDR3 length equals 19 residues. V shed 5 bases and J shed 0 bases, with 25 bases lying between them. Per germline, CDR1 SNHLY and CDR2 FYNNEI. For the CDR3, the DNA is TGTGCCAGCAGTAGAAGGTTTTCCGGGGGGGGAAACATGAACACTGAAGCTTTCTTT. Protein product: CASSRRFSGGGNMNTEAFF.

The count of this clonotype is one. This chain joins TRBV6-2 or TRBV6-3 and TRBJ2-1, with D unclear. The J call could be wrong; TRBJ2-7 is a better fit for the DNA end. The CDR3 contains 14 residues. Germline V CDR1 and CDR2: MNHEY, SVGEGT. This chain's CDR3 is CASKRRVTYNEQYF. The CDR3 DNA follows: TGTGCCAGCAAGAGAAGGGTCACTTACAATGAGCAGTACTTC.

The chain employs TRBV6-5 and TRBJ2-4; TRBD1 matches at 7 bases. The germline gives CDR1 MNHEY, CDR2 SVGAGI. V lost 9 bases to trimming and J lost 13 bases; unmatched junction nucleotides: 12. This CDR3 is 12 amino acids long. The CDR3 nucleotides read TGTGCCAGTAGACAGGGAATGTTAGAGCAGTACTTC. Amino acids: CASRQGMLEQYF.

This sequence joins TRBV27 and TRBJ2-3; tentatively, D is TRBD2 (7 bases). The CDR3 is made up of 16 amino acids. Trimming removed 0 bases at V and 2 bases at J, with 12 bases between. CDR1 and CDR2 (germline): MNHEY, SMNVEV (reference sequence). The CDR3 DNA follows: TGTGCCAGCAGTTTATCGAGGGGGGGGGACACAGATACGCAGTATTTT. Translation: CASSLSRGGDTDTQYF.

The V and J genes are TRBV27 and TRBJ1-2; no clear D gene. The CDR3 extends over 14 amino acids. V was clipped by 6 bases and J by 0 bases, with 11 bases between them. The germline gives CDR1 MNHEY, CDR2 SMNVEV (reference sequence). CDR3 DNA: TGTGCCAGCAGGCAGACCTTTCCTAACTATGGCTACACCTTC. Encoded protein: CASRQTFPNYGYTF.

J is TRBJ2-3 and V is TRBV6-2 or TRBV6-3, with unresolved D. Trimming left V 5 bases short and J 5 bases short, with 14 bases between. The CDR3 totals 14 residues. Germline lookup yields CDR1 MNHEY and CDR2 SVGEGT. This CDR3 reads CASSRMIGQDTQYF. As DNA, the CDR3 is TGTGCCAGCAGTCGTATGATTGGTCAAGATACGCAGTATTTT.

The chain joins TRBV6-2 or TRBV6-3 to TRBJ2-4; the D gene could be TRBD1 or TRBD2 (6 bases each). The closer fit of TRBJ2-7 to the DNA end suggests the J call may be wrong. Per germline, CDR1 MNHEY and CDR2 SVGEGT. This CDR3 comprises 15 residues. The CDR3, as DNA: TGTGCCAGCAGTTACCCGAGTGGAAGGGGGGACGAGCAGTACTTC. This sequence encodes CASSYPSGRGDEQYF.

The rearrangement links TRBV20-1 to TRBJ2-3; no definite D call. Germline V gene sequence: CDR1 DFQATT, CDR2 SNEGSKA (reference sequence). The V gene lost 3 bases and the J gene lost 4 bases, with 5 bases spanning the gap. The CDR3 length is 11 residues. CDR3 DNA sequence: TGCAGTGCTAGTCTCCCAGATACGCAGTATTTT. It yields the protein CSASLPDTQYF.

The table lists this clonotype with a few counts. V is TRBV3-1 and J is TRBJ1-2, with D maybe TRBD1 (6 bases). The germline V and J ends were trimmed by 2 bases and 7 bases, with 8 bases remaining between them. Germline lookup yields CDR1 LGHDT and CDR2 YNNKEL (reference sequence). CDR3 length: 12 residues. CDR3 sequence (DNA): TGTGCCAGCAGCCAACAGGGGTTTGGCTACACCTTC. Its protein is CASSQQGFGYTF.

The chain couples TRBV6-2 or TRBV6-3 to TRBJ2-3; 7 bases are a match to TRBD1. This CDR3 comprises 15 residues. The germline gives CDR1 MNHEY, CDR2 SVGEGT. V shed 4 bases, J shed 6 bases, and the junction held 10 bases outside the gene matches. CDR3 coding DNA: TGTGCCAGCAGTTTCCGGGACAGTCTCTGGGATACGCAGTATTTT. It encodes CASSFRDSLWDTQYF.

J is TRBJ2-3 and V is TRBV27; 11 bases agree with TRBD2. J lost 4 bases, V lost 0 bases, and 6 bases had no gene match. CDR1 MNHEY and CDR2 SMNVEV come from the germline V gene (reference sequence). The CDR3 has 17 amino acids. The CDR3 loop reads CASSLSLASGGPDTQYF. CDR3 in DNA: TGTGCCAGCAGTTTATCGTTGGCTAGCGGGGGGCCAGATACGCAGTATTTT.

The chain employs TRBV6-2 or TRBV6-3 and TRBJ1-4; TRBD1 is a possible D gene (5 bases). Germline values: CDR1 MNHEY, CDR2 SVGEGT. The CDR3 length is 14 residues. V shed 5 bases and J shed 8 bases, with 15 bases lying between them. CDR3 sequence: CASSRRSGAEKLFF. As DNA, the CDR3 is TGTGCCAGCAGTCGCCGGAGCGGGGCCGAAAAACTGTTTTTT.

In its sample, this clonotype was seen a few times. The chain links TRBV3-1 to TRBJ2-7, with 7 bases fitting TRBD2. The ends lost 3 bases at V and 5 bases at J; junction bases unmatched: 1. This CDR3 is 12 amino acids long. Germline CDR1 and CDR2: LGHDT and YNNKEL (reference sequence). CDR3 amino acids: CASSQRENEQYF. The DNA for the CDR3 is TGTGCCAGCAGCCAGCGGGAGAACGAGCAGTACTTC.

The chain combines TRBV4-3 with TRBJ1-4, with TRBD1 matching over 10 bases. V lost 2 bases, J lost 4 bases, and 4 bases stayed unmatched. The CDR3 has 16 amino acids. CDR1 is LGHNA and CDR2 is YSLEER in the germline V gene. CDR3 nucleotides: TGCGCCAGCAGCCAAACGGGACAGGGGTTTAATGAAAAACTGTTTTTT. Translated: CASSQTGQGFNEKLFF.

The chain joins TRBV4-3 to TRBJ1-4, with D perhaps matching TRBD1 (6 bases). In germline, CDR1 is LGHNA, CDR2 YSLEER. The ends were cut back, 3 bases at V and 4 bases at J, with 12 bases in the middle. CDR3 length: 15 residues. The CDR3 protein is CASSQRTEINEKLFF. The CDR3 DNA reads as TGCGCCAGCAGCCAGAGGACAGAAATTAATGAAAAACTGTTTTTT.

The V and J genes are TRBV28 and TRBJ2-7; D is unresolved. Germline assignment: CDR1 MDHEN and CDR2 SYDVKM. The CDR3 loop spans 13 amino acids. The V end lost 3 bases, the J end lost 5 bases, and 11 bases lay between the germline ends. The CDR3 reads CASSFDPKNEQYF. CDR3 coding DNA: TGTGCCAGCAGTTTTGATCCGAAGAACGAGCAGTACTTC.

The chain couples TRBV2 to TRBJ2-1, with D possibly being TRBD2 (5 bases). Germline V gene lookup returns CDR1 SNHLY and CDR2 FYNNEI. The V and J ends lost 1 base and 9 bases respectively, with 16 bases between them. This CDR3 is 15 amino acids long. The CDR3 nucleotides are TGTGCCAGCAGTGAAGAGAGGGCTGGGAGCCCTGAGCAGTTCTTC. Translating it yields CASSEERAGSPEQFF. Combining the CDR3 with reference TRBV2 and TRBJ2-1 gives the whole variable domain EPEVTQTPSHQVTQMGQEVILRCVPISNHLYFYWYRQILGQKVEFLVSFYNNEISEKSEIFDDQFSVERPDGSNFTLKIRSTKLEDSAMYFCASSEERAGSPEQFFGPGTRLTVL.